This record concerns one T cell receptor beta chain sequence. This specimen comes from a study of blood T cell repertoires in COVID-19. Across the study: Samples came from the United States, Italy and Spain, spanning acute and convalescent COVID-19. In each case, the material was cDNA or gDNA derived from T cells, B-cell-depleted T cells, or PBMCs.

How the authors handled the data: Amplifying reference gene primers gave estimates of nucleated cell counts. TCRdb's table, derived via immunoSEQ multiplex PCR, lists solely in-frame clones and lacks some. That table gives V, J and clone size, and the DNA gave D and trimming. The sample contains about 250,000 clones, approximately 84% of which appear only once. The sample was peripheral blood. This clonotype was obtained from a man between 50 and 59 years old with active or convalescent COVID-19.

The DNA for the CDR3 is TGTGCCAGCAACTTAGGGCAGGGAGGCCACAATGAGCAGTTCTTC. Amino acids: CASNLGQGGHNEQFF. The V and J genes are TRBV5-5 and TRBJ2-1; a weak D match, TRBD2 (6 bases). The CDR3 runs 15 residues. Germline CDR1 reads SGHKS; CDR2 reads YYEKEE (reference sequence). V was pared by 6 bases and J by 5 bases, with 18 bases between.